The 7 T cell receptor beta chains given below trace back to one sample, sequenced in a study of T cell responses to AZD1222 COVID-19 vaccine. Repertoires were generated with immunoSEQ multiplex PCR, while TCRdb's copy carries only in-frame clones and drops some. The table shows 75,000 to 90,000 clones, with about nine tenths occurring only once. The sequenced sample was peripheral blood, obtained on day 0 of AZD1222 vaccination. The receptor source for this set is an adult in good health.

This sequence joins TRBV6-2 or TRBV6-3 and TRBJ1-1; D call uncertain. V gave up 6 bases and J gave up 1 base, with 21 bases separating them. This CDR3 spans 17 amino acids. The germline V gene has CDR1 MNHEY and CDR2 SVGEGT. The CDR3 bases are TGTGCCAGCAGCCAACTCCCCCCTTGGGTCCGGAACACTGAAGCTTTCTTT. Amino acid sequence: CASSQLPPWVRNTEAFF.

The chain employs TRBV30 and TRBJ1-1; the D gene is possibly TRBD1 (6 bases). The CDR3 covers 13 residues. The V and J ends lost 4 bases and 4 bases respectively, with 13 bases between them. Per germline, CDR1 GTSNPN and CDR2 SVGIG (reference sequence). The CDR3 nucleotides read TGTGCCTGGACCCGACAGGCTGCCACTGAAGCTTTCTTT. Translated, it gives CAWTRQAATEAFF.

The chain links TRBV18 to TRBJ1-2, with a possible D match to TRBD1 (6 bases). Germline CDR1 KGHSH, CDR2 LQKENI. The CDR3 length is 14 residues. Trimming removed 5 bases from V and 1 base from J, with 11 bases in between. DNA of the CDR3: TGTGCCAGCTCAAGCGGACAGCTTAACTATGGCTACACCTTC. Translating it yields CASSSGQLNYGYTF.

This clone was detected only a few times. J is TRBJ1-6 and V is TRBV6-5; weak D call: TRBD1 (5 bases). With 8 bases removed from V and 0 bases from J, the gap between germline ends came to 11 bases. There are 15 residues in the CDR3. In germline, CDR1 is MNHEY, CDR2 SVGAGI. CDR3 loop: CASCRGSSYNSPLHF. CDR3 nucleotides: TGTGCCAGCTGCCGGGGGAGCTCCTATAATTCACCCCTCCACTTT.

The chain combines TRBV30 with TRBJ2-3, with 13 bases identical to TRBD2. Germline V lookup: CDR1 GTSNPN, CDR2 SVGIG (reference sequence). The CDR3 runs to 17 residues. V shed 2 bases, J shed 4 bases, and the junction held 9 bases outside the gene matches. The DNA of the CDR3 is TGTGCCTGGAGTAAGACTCGGACTAGCGGGGGCGCAGATACGCAGTATTTT. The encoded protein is CAWSKTRTSGGADTQYF.

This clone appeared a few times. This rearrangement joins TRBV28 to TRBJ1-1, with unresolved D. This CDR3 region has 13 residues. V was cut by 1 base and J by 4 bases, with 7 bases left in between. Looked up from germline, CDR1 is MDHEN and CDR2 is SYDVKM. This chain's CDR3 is CASSLSRITEAFF. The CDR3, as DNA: TGTGCCAGCAGTTTATCTAGGATCACTGAAGCTTTCTTT.

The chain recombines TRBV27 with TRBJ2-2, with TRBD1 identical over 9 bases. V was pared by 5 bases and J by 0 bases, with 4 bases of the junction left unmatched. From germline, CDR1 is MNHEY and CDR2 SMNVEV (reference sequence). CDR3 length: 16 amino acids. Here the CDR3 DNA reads TGTGCCAGCAGTCCGTGGACAGGGGCGAACACCGGGGAGCTGTTTTTT. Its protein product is CASSPWTGANTGELFF.